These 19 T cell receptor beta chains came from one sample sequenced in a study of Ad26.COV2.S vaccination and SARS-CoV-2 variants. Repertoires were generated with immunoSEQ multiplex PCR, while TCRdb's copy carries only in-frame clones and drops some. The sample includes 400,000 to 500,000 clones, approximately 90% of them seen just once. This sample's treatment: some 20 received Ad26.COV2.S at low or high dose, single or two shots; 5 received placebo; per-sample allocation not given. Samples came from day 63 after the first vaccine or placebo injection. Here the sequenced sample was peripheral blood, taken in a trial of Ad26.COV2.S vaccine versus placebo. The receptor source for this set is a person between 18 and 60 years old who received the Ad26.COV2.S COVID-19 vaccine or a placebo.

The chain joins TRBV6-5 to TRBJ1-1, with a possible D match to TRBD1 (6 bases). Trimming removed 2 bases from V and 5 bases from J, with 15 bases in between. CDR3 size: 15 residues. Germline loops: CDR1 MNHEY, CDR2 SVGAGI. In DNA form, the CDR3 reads TGTGCCAGCAGTTACGTAGGGGGGTTAGAGACTGAAGCTTTCTTT. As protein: CASSYVGGLETEAFF.

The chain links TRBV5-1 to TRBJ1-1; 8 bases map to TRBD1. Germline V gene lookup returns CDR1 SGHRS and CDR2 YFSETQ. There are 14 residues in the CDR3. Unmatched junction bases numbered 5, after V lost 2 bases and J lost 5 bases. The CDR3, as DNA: TGCGCCAGCAGCTTTGAACGACAGGGGACTGAAGCTTTCTTT. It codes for CASSFERQGTEAFF.

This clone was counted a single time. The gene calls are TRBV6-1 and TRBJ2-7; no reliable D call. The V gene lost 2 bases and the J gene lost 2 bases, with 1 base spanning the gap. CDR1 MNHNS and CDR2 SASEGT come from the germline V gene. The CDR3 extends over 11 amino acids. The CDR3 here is CASSEPYEQYF. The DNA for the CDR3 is TGTGCCAGCAGTGAACCCTACGAGCAGTACTTC.

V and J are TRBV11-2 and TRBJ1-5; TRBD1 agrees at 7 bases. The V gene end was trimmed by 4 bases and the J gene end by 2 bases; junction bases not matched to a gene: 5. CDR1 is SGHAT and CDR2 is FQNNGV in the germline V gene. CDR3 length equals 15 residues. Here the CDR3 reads CASSSQGLGNQPQHF. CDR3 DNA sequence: TGTGCCAGCAGCTCACAGGGGTTGGGCAATCAGCCCCAGCATTTT. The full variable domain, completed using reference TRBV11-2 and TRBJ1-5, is EAGVAQSPRYKIIEKRQSVAFWCNPISGHATLYWYQQILGQGPKLLIQFQNNGVVDDSQLPKDRFSAERLKGVDSTLKIQPAKLEDSAVYLCASSSQGLGNQPQHFGDGTRLSIL.

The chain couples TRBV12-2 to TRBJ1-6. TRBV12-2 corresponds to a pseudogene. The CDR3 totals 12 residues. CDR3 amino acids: CASRRKDSPLHF. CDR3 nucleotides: TGTGCAAGTCGCCGGAAGGATTCACCCCTCCACTTT.

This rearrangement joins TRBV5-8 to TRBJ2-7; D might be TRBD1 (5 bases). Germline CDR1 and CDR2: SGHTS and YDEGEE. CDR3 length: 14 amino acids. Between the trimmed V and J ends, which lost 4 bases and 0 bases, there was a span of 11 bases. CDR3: CASSLSRGSYEQYF. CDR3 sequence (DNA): TGTGCCAGCAGCCTAAGTAGGGGCTCCTACGAGCAGTACTTC.

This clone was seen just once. In nucleotides, the CDR3 is TGTGCCAGCAGCGTAGCTACGGGGGTAAGCACAGATACGCAGTATTTT. Translating gives CASSVATGVSTDTQYF. This chain links TRBV9 with TRBJ2-3, with TRBD2 as a possible D gene (6 bases). The V gene lost 0 bases and the J gene lost 0 bases, with 11 bases spanning the gap. There are 16 residues in the CDR3. Germline V gene lookup returns CDR1 SGDLS and CDR2 YYNGEE.

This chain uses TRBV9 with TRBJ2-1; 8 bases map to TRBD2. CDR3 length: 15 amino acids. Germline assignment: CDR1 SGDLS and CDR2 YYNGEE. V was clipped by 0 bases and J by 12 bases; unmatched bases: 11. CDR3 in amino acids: CASSVGSGTSPWQFF. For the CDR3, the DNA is TGTGCCAGCAGCGTAGGGTCCGGGACTAGTCCTTGGCAGTTCTTC.

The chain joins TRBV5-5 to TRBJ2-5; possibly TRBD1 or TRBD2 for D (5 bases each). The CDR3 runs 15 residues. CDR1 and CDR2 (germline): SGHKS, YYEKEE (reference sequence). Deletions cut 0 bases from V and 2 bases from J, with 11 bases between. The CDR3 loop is CASSLERGSQETQYF. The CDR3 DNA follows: TGTGCCAGCAGCTTGGAACGGGGCTCTCAAGAGACCCAGTACTTC.

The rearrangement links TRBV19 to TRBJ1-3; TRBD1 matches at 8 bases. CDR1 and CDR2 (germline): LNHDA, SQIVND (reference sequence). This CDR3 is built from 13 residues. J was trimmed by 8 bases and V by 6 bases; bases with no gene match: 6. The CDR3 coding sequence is TGTGCCAGTAGATATACAGGGGGTGACACCATATATTTT. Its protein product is CASRYTGGDTIYF.

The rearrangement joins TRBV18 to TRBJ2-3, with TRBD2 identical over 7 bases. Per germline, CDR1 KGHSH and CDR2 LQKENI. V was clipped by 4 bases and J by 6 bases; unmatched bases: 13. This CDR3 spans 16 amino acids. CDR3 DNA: TGTGCCAGCTCACAAACGCGGGAGAAAGGAGGGGATACGCAGTATTTT. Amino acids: CASSQTREKGGDTQYF.

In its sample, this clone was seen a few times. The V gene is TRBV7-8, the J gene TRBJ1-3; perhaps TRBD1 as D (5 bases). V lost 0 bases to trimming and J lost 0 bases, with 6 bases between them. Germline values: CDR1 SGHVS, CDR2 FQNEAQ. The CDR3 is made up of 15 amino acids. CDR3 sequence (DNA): TGTGCCAGCAGCTTAGCGACAGACTCTGGAAACACCATATATTTT. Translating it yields CASSLATDSGNTIYF. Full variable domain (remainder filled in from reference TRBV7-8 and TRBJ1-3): GAGVSQSPRYKVAKRGQDVALRCDPISGHVSLFWYQQALGQGPEFLTYFQNEAQLDKSGLPSDRFFAERPEGSVSTLKIQRTQQEDSAVYLCASSLATDSGNTIYFGEGSWLTVV.

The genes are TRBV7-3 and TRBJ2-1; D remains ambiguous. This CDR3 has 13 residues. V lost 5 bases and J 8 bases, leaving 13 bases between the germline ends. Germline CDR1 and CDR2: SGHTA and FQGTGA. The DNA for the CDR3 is TGTGCCAGCAGCCCCGACGCCTCCGATGAGCAGTTCTTC. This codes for CASSPDASDEQFF.

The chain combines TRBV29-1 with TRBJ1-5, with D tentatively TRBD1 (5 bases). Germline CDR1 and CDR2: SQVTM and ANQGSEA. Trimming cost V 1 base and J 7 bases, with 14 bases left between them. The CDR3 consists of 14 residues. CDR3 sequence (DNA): TGCAGCGTTGAAGGCCAAGGGTCAGGGCAGCCCCAGCATTTT. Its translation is CSVEGQGSGQPQHF.

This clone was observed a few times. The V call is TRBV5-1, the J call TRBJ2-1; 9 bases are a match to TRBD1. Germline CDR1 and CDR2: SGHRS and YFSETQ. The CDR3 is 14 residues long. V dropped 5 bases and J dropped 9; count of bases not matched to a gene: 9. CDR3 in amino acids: CASRAGTGWGEQFF. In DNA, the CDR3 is TGCGCCAGCAGGGCCGGGACAGGGTGGGGTGAGCAGTTCTTC.

The CDR3 loop reads CSASPVNSNQPQHF. The CDR3 DNA is TGCAGTGCCAGTCCCGTCAATAGCAATCAGCCCCAGCATTTT. The rearrangement joins TRBV20-1 to TRBJ1-5; no firm D call. Trimming left V 6 bases short and J 0 bases short, with 12 bases between. This CDR3 has 14 residues. The germline gives CDR1 DFQATT, CDR2 SNEGSKA (reference sequence).

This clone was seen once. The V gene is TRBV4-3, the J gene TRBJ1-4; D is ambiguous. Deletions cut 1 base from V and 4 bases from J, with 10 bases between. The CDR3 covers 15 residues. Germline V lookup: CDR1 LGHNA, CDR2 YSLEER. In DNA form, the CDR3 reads TGCGCCAGCAGCCAAGGGGCCGGGATTAATGAAAAACTGTTTTTT. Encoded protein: CASSQGAGINEKLFF.

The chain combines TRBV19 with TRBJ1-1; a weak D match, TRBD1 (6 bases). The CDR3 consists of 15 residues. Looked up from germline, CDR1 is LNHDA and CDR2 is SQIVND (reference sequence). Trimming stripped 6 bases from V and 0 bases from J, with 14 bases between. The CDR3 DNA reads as TGTGCCAGTAGCCTCACGACAGGAGTGAACACTGAAGCTTTCTTT. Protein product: CASSLTTGVNTEAFF.

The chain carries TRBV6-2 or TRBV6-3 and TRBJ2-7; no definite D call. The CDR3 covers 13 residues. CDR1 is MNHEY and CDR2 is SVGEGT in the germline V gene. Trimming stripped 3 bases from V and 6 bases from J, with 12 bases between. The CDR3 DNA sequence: TGTGCCAGCAGTTATCTTCCGAGTCGCGAGCAGTACTTC. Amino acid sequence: CASSYLPSREQYF.